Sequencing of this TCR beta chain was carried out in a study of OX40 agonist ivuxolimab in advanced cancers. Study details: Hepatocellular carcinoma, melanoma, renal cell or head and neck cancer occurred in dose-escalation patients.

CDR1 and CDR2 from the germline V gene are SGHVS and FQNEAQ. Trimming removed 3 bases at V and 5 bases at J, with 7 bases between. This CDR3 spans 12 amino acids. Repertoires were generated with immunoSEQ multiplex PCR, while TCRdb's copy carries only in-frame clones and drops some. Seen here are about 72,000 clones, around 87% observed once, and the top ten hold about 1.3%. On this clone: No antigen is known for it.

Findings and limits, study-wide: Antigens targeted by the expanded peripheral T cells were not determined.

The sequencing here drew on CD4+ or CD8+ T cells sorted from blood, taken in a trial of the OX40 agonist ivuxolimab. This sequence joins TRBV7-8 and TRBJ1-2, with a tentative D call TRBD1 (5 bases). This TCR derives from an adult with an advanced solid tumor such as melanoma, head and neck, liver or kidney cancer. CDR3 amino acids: CASSLGLYGYTF. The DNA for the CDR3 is TGTGCCAGCAGCTTGGGACTATATGGCTACACCTTC.